This paragraph covers one T cell receptor beta chain sequence. Its antigen is undetermined. These data come from a study of shared clonotypes between healthy human individuals. About the study: Each donor's CD8 memory used one plate, CD8 naive two, each CD4 subset three.

Authors' analysis steps: Sequence data from immunoSEQ were junction-only and lacked quality scores; consequently, filtering differed. The method was immunoSEQ multiplex PCR; TCRdb's version includes in-frame clones alone and lacks a portion of them. V, J and clone size were drawn from that table, and D and trimming were deduced from the DNA. Of about 600,000 clones detected, approximately 97% appear once; the ten largest clones hold around 0.058%. The V end lost 8 bases, the J end lost 10 bases, and 20 bases lay between the germline ends. The V gene's germline CDR1 is MDHEN and CDR2 SYDVKM. CDR3 length: 13 residues. Researchers partitioned CD4+ cells into CD45RA+ naive and CD45RA-negative memory subsets. The study, taken as a whole, reports: Clonotypes shared by all four donors outscored non-shared clonotypes in generation probability.

The sample taken for sequencing was naive CD4+ T cells sorted from blood. Noted subset: CD45RA+ positively selected. The V gene is TRBV28, the J gene TRBJ1-1; no clear D gene. This sequence originates from a woman in her 30s in good health. The CDR3 bases are TGTGCCAGCTGTGATGGCCCCCCCTTGAGAGCTTTCTTT. This gives the protein CASCDGPPLRAFF.